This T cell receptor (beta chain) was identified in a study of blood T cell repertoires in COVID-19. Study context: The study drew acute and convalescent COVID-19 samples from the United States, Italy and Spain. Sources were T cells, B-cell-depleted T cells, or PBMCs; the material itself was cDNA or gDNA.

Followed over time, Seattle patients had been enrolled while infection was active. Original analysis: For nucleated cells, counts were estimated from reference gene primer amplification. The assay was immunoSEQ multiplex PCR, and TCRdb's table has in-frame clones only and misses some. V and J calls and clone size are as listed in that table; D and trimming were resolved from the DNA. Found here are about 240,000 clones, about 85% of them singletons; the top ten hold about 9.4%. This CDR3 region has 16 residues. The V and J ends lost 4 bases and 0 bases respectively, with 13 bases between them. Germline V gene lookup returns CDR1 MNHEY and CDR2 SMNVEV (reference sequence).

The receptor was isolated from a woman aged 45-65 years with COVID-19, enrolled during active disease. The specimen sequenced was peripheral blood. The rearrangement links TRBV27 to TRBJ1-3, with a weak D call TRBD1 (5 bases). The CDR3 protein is CASSSVSGPSGNTIYF. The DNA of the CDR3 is TGTGCCAGCAGTTCCGTGTCAGGGCCCTCTGGAAACACCATATATTTT.